The clone carrying this T cell receptor (beta chain) was observed a few times. This sample was included in a study of vaccination and CD4 T cells after COVID-19. MiXCR, applied by TCRdb to the PCR reads, yields one record per CDR3 protein. The sample shows approximately 17,000 distinct CDR3 sequences, less than 70% of them seen only once. The germline V gene has CDR1 LNHNV and CDR2 YYDKDF (reference sequence). This CDR3 spans 14 amino acids. The V and J ends lost 3 bases and 4 bases, in that order; junction bases with no gene match: 3. This TCR was recovered from a human donor who had recovered from COVID-19. The chain carries TRBV15 and TRBJ2-5, with 9 positions matching TRBD1. Here the sequenced sample was CD4+ T cells from blood, taken after SARS-CoV-2 vaccination. The CDR3 region is CATSRDRGPETQYF. CDR3 nucleotides: TGTGCCACCAGCAGGGACAGGGGCCCAGAGACCCAGTACTTC. Filled out from reference TRBV15 and TRBJ2-5, the complete variable domain reads DAMVIQNPRYQVTQFGKPVTLSCSQTLNHNVMYWYQQKSSQAPKLLFHYYDKDFNNEADTPDNFQSRRPNTSFCFLDIRSPGLGDTAMYLCATSRDRGPETQYFGPGTRLLVL.